Listed here is a single T cell receptor (beta chain). The germline V gene encodes CDR1 SGHRS and CDR2 YFSETQ. The ends lost 0 bases at V and 1 base at J; junction bases unmatched: 5. There are 18 residues in the CDR3. This specimen belongs to a study of blood T cell repertoires in COVID-19. Across the study: Sites in the United States, Italy and Spain provided acute and convalescent COVID-19 samples. Sources were T cells, B-cell-depleted T cells, or PBMCs; the material itself was cDNA or gDNA.

In the original workflow: Amplifying reference gene primers gave estimates of nucleated cell counts. Sequenced by immunoSEQ multiplex PCR; TCRdb stores in-frame clones only, minus some. V and J calls and clone size are those listed in that table; D and trimming were worked out from the DNA. The profile shows under 200,000 clones, roughly 89% of them singletons. This TCR derives from a woman aged 55-75 years who had recovered from COVID-19. The sequenced sample consisted of peripheral blood. The chain employs TRBV5-1 and TRBJ2-5; 14 bases agree with TRBD2. In DNA form, the CDR3 reads TGCGCCAGCAGCTTGGGCCCAGGACTAGCGGGGGGCCAAGAGACCCAGTACTTC. Translation gives CASSLGPGLAGGQETQYF.